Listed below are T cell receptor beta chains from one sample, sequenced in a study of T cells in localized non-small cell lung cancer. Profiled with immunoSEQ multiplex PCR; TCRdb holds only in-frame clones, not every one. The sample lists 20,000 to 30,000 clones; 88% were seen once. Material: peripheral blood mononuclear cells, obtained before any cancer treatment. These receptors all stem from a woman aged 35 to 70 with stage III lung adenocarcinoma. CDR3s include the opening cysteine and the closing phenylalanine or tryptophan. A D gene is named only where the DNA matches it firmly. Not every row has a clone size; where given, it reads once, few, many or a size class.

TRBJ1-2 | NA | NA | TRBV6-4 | CASSRDRNYGYTF | TGTGCCAGCTCCAGGGACCGCAACTATGGCTACACCTTC
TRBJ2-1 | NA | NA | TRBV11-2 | CASTKRWGGLMNEQFF | TGTGCCAGCACAAAAAGATGGGGGGGCTTAATGAATGAGCAGTTCTTC
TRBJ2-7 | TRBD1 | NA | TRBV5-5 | CASSFSGTGGSYEQYF | TGTGCCAGCAGCTTCAGTGGGACAGGGGGCTCCTACGAGCAGTACTTC
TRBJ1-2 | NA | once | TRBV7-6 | CASSSGQGFRGYTF | TGTGCCAGCAGCTCGGGGCAGGGGTTTCGGGGCTACACCTTC
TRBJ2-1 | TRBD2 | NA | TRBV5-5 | CASIAGVHYNEQFF | TGTGCCAGCATCGCGGGGGTCCACTACAATGAGCAGTTCTTC
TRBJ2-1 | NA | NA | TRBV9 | CASSSGGLPYNEQFF | TGTGCCAGCAGCTCAGGGGGGTTGCCCTACAATGAGCAGTTCTTC
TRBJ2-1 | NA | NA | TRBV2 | CASSGGTGTYNEQFF | TGTGCCAGCAGTGGTGGAACCGGGACTTACAATGAGCAGTTCTTC
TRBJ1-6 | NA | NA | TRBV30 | CAWSVSGGSPLHF | TGTGCCTGGAGTGTTAGTGGGGGTTCACCCCTCCACTTT
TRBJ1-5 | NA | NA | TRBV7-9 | CASSTGGVGNQPQHF | TGTGCCAGCAGCACCGGAGGTGTCGGCAATCAGCCCCAGCATTTT
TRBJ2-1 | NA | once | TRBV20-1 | CSTGDDNEQFF | TGCAGCACGGGAGACGACAATGAGCAGTTCTTC
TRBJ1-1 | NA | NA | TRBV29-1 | CSVGRGPVNEAFF | TGCAGCGTCGGTCGTGGGCCGGTGAACGAAGCTTTCTTT
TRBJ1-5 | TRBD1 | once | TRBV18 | CASSLRQGISNQPQHF | TGTGCCAGCTCTCTCAGACAGGGGATTAGCAATCAGCCCCAGCATTTT
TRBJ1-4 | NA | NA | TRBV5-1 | CASSLVAFGANEKLFF | TGCGCCAGCAGCTTGGTGGCTTTCGGAGCTAATGAAAAACTGTTTTTT
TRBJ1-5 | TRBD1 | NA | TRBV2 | CASSDRTGGGYQPQHF | TGTGCCAGCAGTGATCGGACAGGGGGCGGTTATCAGCCCCAGCATTTT
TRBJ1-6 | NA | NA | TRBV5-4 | CASARDIDNSPLHF | TGTGCCAGCGCTAGGGACATAGATAATTCACCCCTCCACTTT
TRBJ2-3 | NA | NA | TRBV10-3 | CATKEGGAVDTQYF | TGTGCCACTAAGGAGGGGGGGGCTGTTGATACGCAGTATTTT
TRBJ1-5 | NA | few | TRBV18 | CASSQGDSNQPQHF | TGTGCCAGCTCACAGGGGGATAGCAATCAGCCCCAGCATTTT
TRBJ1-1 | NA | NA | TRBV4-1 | CASSGNWGSLNTEAFF | TGCGCCAGCAGCGGTAACTGGGGCAGCCTGAACACTGAAGCTTTCTTT
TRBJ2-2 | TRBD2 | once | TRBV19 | CASSIDPASGGELFF | TGTGCCAGTAGTATAGATCCTGCTAGCGGCGGGGAGCTGTTTTTT
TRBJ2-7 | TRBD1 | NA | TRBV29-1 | CSVAEFPTGGQANEQYF | TGCAGCGTTGCCGAGTTTCCAACAGGGGGCCAGGCCAACGAGCAGTACTTC
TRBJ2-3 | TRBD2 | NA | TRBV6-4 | CASSGLAEPTDTQYF | TGTGCCAGCAGTGGGCTAGCGGAACCCACAGATACGCAGTATTTT
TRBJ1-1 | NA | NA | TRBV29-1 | CSVEGVGGGAFF | TGCAGCGTTGAAGGGGTCGGGGGAGGTGCTTTCTTT
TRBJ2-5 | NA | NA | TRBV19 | CASSSPLGALMETQYF | TGTGCCAGTAGTAGCCCCCTCGGGGCCCTGATGGAGACCCAGTACTTC
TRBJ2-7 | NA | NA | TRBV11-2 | CASTSDREQYF | TGTGCCAGCACCTCAGACAGGGAGCAGTACTTC
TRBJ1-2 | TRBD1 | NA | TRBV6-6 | CASSDRGSVGYTF | TGTGCCAGCAGCGACAGGGGGTCGGTCGGCTACACCTTC
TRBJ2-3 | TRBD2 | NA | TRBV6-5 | CASKWISGGTDTQYF | TGTGCCAGCAAATGGATTAGCGGGGGCACAGATACGCAGTATTTT
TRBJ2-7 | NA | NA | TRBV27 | CASSLYPAASVYEQYF | TGTGCCAGCAGTTTATACCCAGCGGCTTCAGTATACGAGCAGTACTTC
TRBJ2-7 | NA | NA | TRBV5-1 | CAAGCEQYF | TGCGCCGCAGGTTGCGAGCAGTACTTC
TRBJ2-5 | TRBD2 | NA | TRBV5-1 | CASSIGAGGGETQYF | TGCGCCAGCAGCATAGGAGCGGGAGGCGGCGAGACCCAGTACTTC
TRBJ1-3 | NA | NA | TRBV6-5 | CASSYTRGGGNTIYF | TGTGCCAGCAGTTACACAAGGGGGGGAGGAAACACCATATATTTT
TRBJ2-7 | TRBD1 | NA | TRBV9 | CASSPTDRGSGEQYF | TGTGCCAGCAGCCCAACCGACAGGGGCAGTGGCGAGCAGTACTTC
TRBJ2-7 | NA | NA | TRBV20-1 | CSAPRSYEQYF | TGCAGTGCTCCCCGCTCCTACGAGCAGTACTTC
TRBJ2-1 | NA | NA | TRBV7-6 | CASSPTSNEQFF | TGTGCCAGCAGCCCGACTAGCAATGAGCAGTTCTTC
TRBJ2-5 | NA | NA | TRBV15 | CATSRDQETQYF | TGTGCCACCAGCAGAGATCAGGAGACCCAGTACTTC
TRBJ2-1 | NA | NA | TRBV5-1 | CASSPRLRSSYNEQFF | TGCGCCAGCAGCCCACGGTTGCGTAGCTCCTACAATGAGCAGTTCTTC
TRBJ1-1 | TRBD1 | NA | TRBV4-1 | CASSGTANTEAFF | TGCGCCAGCAGCGGGACAGCTAACACTGAAGCTTTCTTT
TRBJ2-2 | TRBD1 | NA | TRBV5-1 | CASSRDREDGELFF | TGCGCCAGCAGTCGGGACAGGGAAGACGGGGAGCTGTTTTTT
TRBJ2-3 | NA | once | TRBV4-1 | CASSPGPATDTQYF | TGCGCCAGCAGCCCTGGGCCAGCAACAGATACGCAGTATTTT
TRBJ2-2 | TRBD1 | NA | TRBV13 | CASSTLDRASTGELFF | TGTGCCAGCAGCACGCTGGACAGGGCTTCCACCGGGGAGCTGTTTTTT
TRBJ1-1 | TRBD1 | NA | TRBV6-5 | CASSEGQGYTEAFF | TGTGCCAGCAGTGAGGGACAGGGGTACACTGAAGCTTTCTTT
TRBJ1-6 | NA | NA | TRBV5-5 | CASTSIGGALHF | TGTGCCAGCACATCGATTGGAGGGGCCCTCCACTTT
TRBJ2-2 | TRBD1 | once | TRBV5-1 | CASSLGRTGETGELFF | TGCGCCAGCAGCTTGGGGCGGACAGGGGAGACCGGGGAGCTGTTTTTT
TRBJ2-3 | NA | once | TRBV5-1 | CASSLGGTFRADTQYF | TGCGCCAGCAGCTTGGGGGGGACATTTCGTGCAGATACGCAGTATTTT
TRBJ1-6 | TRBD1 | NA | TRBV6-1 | CASRTGGSGNSPLHF | TGTGCCAGCAGAACAGGGGGGTCGGGAAATTCACCCCTCCACTTT
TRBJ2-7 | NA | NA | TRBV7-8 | CASSSLASVKYEQYF | TGTGCCAGCAGCTCCCTCGCTAGCGTTAAGTACGAGCAGTACTTC
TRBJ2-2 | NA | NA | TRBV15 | CATTRTFGLGELFF | TGTGCCACGACTCGGACTTTTGGGTTAGGGGAGCTGTTTTTT